The rows below give T cell receptor beta chains drawn from one sample of a study of cytomegalovirus exposure and HLA in healthy donors. Here immunoSEQ multiplex PCR was the method, and the copy in TCRdb shows in-frame clones only, minus some. This table holds 180,000 or so clones, about 77% found once. The sample was PBMCs. These receptors originate from a female donor in good health and CMV-seronegative. Both conserved end residues are trimmed from each CDR3. Each record gives: V gene, CDR3 length, J gene, D gene, CDR3 protein. D genes are given only for firm matches.

>TRBV6-5|11|TRBJ1-1|.
ASKRSMNTEAF
>TRBV4-1|14|TRBJ1-3|TRBD1
ASRPEIRGSGNTIY
>TRBV25-1|15|TRBJ2-2|TRBD1
ASSGDRGRENTGELF
>TRBV7-2|14|TRBJ2-7|TRBD1
ASSYFPGTGDYEQY
>TRBV15|14|TRBJ2-3|TRBD1
ATSRDTGQGTDTQY
>TRBV2|14|TRBJ2-3|TRBD2
ASSALAGAPLDTQY
>TRBV7-3|13|TRBJ2-1|TRBD1
ASSVSHGTGNEQF
>TRBV9|11|TRBJ2-2|.
ASRQGVNGELF
>TRBV5-1|12|TRBJ2-2|TRBD1
ASSRTGDTGELF
>TRBV7-2|13|TRBJ2-2|.
ASSPRGRASGELF
>TRBV6-5|12|TRBJ2-1|TRBD1
ASSYPDRVDEQF
>TRBV4-3|17|TRBJ2-3|TRBD2
ASSQDSIPRFLAADTQY
>TRBV18|12|TRBJ2-7|TRBD1
ASSSTGGSYEQY
>TRBV2|14|TRBJ2-3|.
ASTLAGNALRDTQY
>TRBV19|12|TRBJ1-2|.
ASSIHAGGYGYT
>TRBV7-2|9|TRBJ2-2|.
ASSRNGELF
>TRBV7-9|13|TRBJ1-3|TRBD1
ASSSDRASGNTIY
>TRBV6-5|10|TRBJ1-2|TRBD1
ASTTGDYGYT
>TRBV13|16|TRBJ2-7|TRBD2
ASSPVPGLAGGRLEQY
>TRBV7-8|14|TRBJ2-1|.
ASSPPARGDYNEQF
>TRBV5-6|12|TRBJ2-1|.
ASSLQDSYNEQF
>TRBV7-3|13|TRBJ2-1|.
ASSLTRSPGNEQF
>TRBV7-9|14|TRBJ2-5|.
ASSLGREGFGETQY
>TRBV6-6|12|TRBJ2-7|.
ASSTGLSSYEQY
>TRBV7-9|17|TRBJ1-3|.
ASSLLSQAFTFSGNTIY
>TRBV18|12|TRBJ1-1|.
ASSLQTEGTEAF
>TRBV19|12|TRBJ1-2|TRBD1
ASSLRDRYYGYT
>TRBV6-5|13|TRBJ2-7|.
ASSSGTYLSYEQY
>TRBV5-1|12|TRBJ2-3|TRBD1
ASSFGQVRDTQY
>TRBV12-5|11|TRBJ2-7|.
ASGLVEAYEQY
>TRBV9|13|TRBJ1-1|.
ASSPPDMLNTEAF
>TRBV19|12|TRBJ1-2|TRBD1
ASSIGDRVFGYT
>TRBV5-1|14|TRBJ2-3|TRBD2
ASSRPELAGTDTQY
>TRBV19|12|TRBJ2-5|.
ASSASHAEETQY
>TRBV7-2|13|TRBJ2-7|TRBD2
ASSLGLAVSYEQY
>TRBV18|12|TRBJ2-2|.
ASSPNRATGELF
>TRBV5-1|11|TRBJ2-3|.
ASADYLTDTQY
>TRBV7-9|12|TRBJ2-5|.
ASSLAGQGLTQY
>TRBV5-1|12|TRBJ1-3|.
ASSPRGAGNTIY
>TRBV11-2|9|TRBJ2-1|.
ASSMSGEQF
>TRBV30|11|TRBJ1-1|TRBD1
AWSLTGVSEAF
>TRBV29-1|10|TRBJ2-7|TRBD2
SVRGRPYEQY
>TRBV19|11|TRBJ2-7|TRBD2
ASRLAGAHEQY
>TRBV5-1|12|TRBJ2-3|.
ASRDARATDTQY
>TRBV7-3|14|TRBJ2-3|TRBD1
ASSSGQGFSTDTQY
>TRBV19|13|TRBJ2-2|.
ASSNRHANTGELF
>TRBV11-2|13|TRBJ2-7|TRBD2
ASRRSGGAVYEQY
>TRBV7-3|12|TRBJ2-5|.
ASSSSGSSATQY
>TRBV5-1|14|TRBJ1-6|.
ASSLGPQGANSPLH
>TRBV7-9|11|TRBJ2-5|.
ASSLISTREQY
>TRBV7-9|12|TRBJ1-1|.
SSSRRVLNTEAF
>TRBV19|9|TRBJ2-5|.
ASSLRETQY